Listed below are T cell receptor beta chains from one sample, sequenced in a study of blood T cell repertoires in COVID-19. Data came from immunoSEQ multiplex PCR; TCRdb stores just in-frame clones and leaves some out. The sample consists of over 45,000 clones, roughly nine tenths of them appearing once. The sequenced sample consisted of peripheral blood. These receptor sequences come from an older woman with active or convalescent COVID-19. The CDR3 runs from the conserved cysteine through the conserved F or W. D genes are given only for firm matches. Clone size is not always given. Where it is, it says once, few, many or a class for expanded clones.

v_gene: TRBV28; j_gene: TRBJ1-1; d_gene: -; abundance: -; CDR3aa: CASTDSFGSSGTEAFF; CDR3nt: TGTGCCAGCACCGATTCCTTCGGGTCGTCTGGAACTGAAGCTTTCTTT
v_gene: TRBV5-8; j_gene: TRBJ2-5; d_gene: TRBD1; abundance: -; CDR3aa: CASSRQGGQETQYF; CDR3nt: TGTGCCAGCAGCCGACAGGGGGGACAAGAGACCCAGTACTTC
v_gene: TRBV27; j_gene: TRBJ1-1; d_gene: -; abundance: -; CDR3aa: CASGQMGTEAFF; CDR3nt: TGTGCCAGCGGACAGATGGGCACTGAAGCTTTCTTT
v_gene: TRBV28; j_gene: TRBJ2-4; d_gene: -; abundance: -; CDR3aa: CASSFLAQGDIQYF; CDR3nt: TGTGCCAGCAGTTTCCTAGCGCAGGGAGACATTCAGTACTTC
v_gene: TRBV18; j_gene: TRBJ2-2; d_gene: -; abundance: -; CDR3aa: CASRDSGVAGELFF; CDR3nt: TGTGCCAGCCGTGATTCGGGGGTTGCCGGGGAGCTGTTTTTT
v_gene: TRBV6-2/TRBV6-3; j_gene: TRBJ2-3; d_gene: -; abundance: -; CDR3aa: CASSSGLYTDTQYF; CDR3nt: TGTGCCAGCAGTTCGGGACTCTACACAGATACGCAGTATTTT
v_gene: TRBV3-1/TRBV3-2; j_gene: TRBJ2-3; d_gene: -; abundance: -; CDR3aa: CASSQGGTGSTQYF; CDR3nt: TGTGCCAGCAGCCAAGGAGGTACGGGTAGTACGCAGTATTTT
v_gene: TRBV11-2; j_gene: TRBJ1-2; d_gene: TRBD1; abundance: -; CDR3aa: CASSMRQTRGVAYGYTF; CDR3nt: TGTGCCAGCAGCATGCGACAGACCAGGGGGGTAGCCTATGGCTACACCTTC
v_gene: TRBV29-1; j_gene: TRBJ1-2; d_gene: TRBD1; abundance: -; CDR3aa: CSVERQGAYGYTF; CDR3nt: TGCAGCGTTGAGAGACAGGGGGCCTATGGCTACACCTTC
v_gene: TRBV6-6; j_gene: TRBJ2-7; d_gene: -; abundance: -; CDR3aa: CASSLSREQYF; CDR3nt: TGTGCCAGCAGCCTTTCTCGGGAGCAGTACTTC
v_gene: TRBV15; j_gene: TRBJ1-5; d_gene: TRBD1; abundance: -; CDR3aa: CATSSGQVVNQPQHF; CDR3nt: TGTGCCACCAGCAGCGGACAGGTCGTCAATCAGCCCCAGCATTTT
v_gene: TRBV19; j_gene: TRBJ1-5; d_gene: TRBD1; abundance: -; CDR3aa: CASSIPGQDNQPQHF; CDR3nt: TGTGCCAGTAGTATACCGGGACAGGACAATCAGCCCCAGCATTTT
v_gene: TRBV19; j_gene: TRBJ1-1; d_gene: TRBD1; abundance: -; CDR3aa: CASSIGTGHGEAFF; CDR3nt: TGTGCCAGTAGTATAGGGACAGGCCACGGTGAAGCTTTCTTT
v_gene: TRBV27; j_gene: TRBJ2-3; d_gene: -; abundance: -; CDR3aa: CASSFQGSTDTQYF; CDR3nt: TGTGCCAGCAGTTTCCAGGGAAGCACAGATACGCAGTATTTT
v_gene: TRBV2; j_gene: TRBJ2-3; d_gene: -; abundance: once; CDR3aa: CASSTLKGETQYF; CDR3nt: TGTGCCAGCAGTACTCTAAAAGGGGAAACGCAGTATTTT
v_gene: TRBV7-3; j_gene: TRBJ1-2; d_gene: -; abundance: -; CDR3aa: CASSPTVYGYTF; CDR3nt: TGTGCCAGCAGCCCGACAGTCTATGGCTACACCTTC
v_gene: TRBV5-4; j_gene: TRBJ2-5; d_gene: -; abundance: -; CDR3aa: CASSPSGKETQYF; CDR3nt: TGTGCCAGCAGCCCGAGCGGCAAAGAGACCCAGTACTTC
v_gene: TRBV6-5; j_gene: TRBJ1-1; d_gene: -; abundance: -; CDR3aa: CASSGVSGNTEAFF; CDR3nt: TGTGCCAGCAGCGGGGTCTCGGGGAACACTGAAGCTTTCTTT
v_gene: TRBV6-5; j_gene: TRBJ1-3; d_gene: TRBD1; abundance: -; CDR3aa: CATSLPGQGNTIYF; CDR3nt: TGTGCCACCTCACTCCCGGGACAGGGAAACACCATATATTTT
v_gene: TRBV27; j_gene: TRBJ1-5; d_gene: TRBD1; abundance: -; CDR3aa: CASSAYRGEGNQPQHF; CDR3nt: TGTGCCAGCAGTGCCTACAGGGGTGAAGGCAATCAGCCCCAGCATTTT
v_gene: TRBV4-1; j_gene: TRBJ2-1; d_gene: -; abundance: -; CDR3aa: CASSQVPGDYNEQFF; CDR3nt: TGCGCCAGCAGCCAAGTACCAGGGGACTACAATGAGCAGTTCTTC
v_gene: TRBV29-1; j_gene: TRBJ1-1; d_gene: -; abundance: -; CDR3aa: CSATKYRPEGNEAFF; CDR3nt: TGCAGCGCTACTAAATACAGGCCGGAGGGGAATGAAGCTTTCTTT
v_gene: TRBV7-9; j_gene: TRBJ1-2; d_gene: TRBD1; abundance: -; CDR3aa: CASSPTGDGYGYTF; CDR3nt: TGTGCCAGCAGCCCGACAGGGGACGGCTATGGCTACACCTTC
v_gene: TRBV5-1; j_gene: TRBJ2-5; d_gene: -; abundance: -; CDR3aa: CASSLEAETQYF; CDR3nt: TGCGCCAGCAGCTTGGAAGCAGAGACCCAGTACTTC
v_gene: TRBV30; j_gene: TRBJ1-2; d_gene: -; abundance: -; CDR3aa: CAWTMWRPGRSGYTF; CDR3nt: TGTGCCTGGACTATGTGGCGGCCCGGTAGATCTGGCTACACCTTC
v_gene: TRBV5-4; j_gene: TRBJ2-3; d_gene: TRBD2; abundance: -; CDR3aa: CASSSTGIGLAGGDTQYF; CDR3nt: TGTGCCAGCAGCTCTACCGGGATAGGACTAGCGGGGGGAGATACGCAGTATTTT
v_gene: TRBV7-9; j_gene: TRBJ2-3; d_gene: TRBD2; abundance: -; CDR3aa: CASSLPGTSGSTDTQYF; CDR3nt: TGTGCCAGCAGCTTACCCGGGACTAGCGGGAGCACAGATACGCAGTATTTT
v_gene: TRBV2; j_gene: TRBJ1-3; d_gene: TRBD1; abundance: -; CDR3aa: CASRETGTFSGNTIYF; CDR3nt: TGTGCCAGCAGGGAGACAGGGACTTTCTCTGGAAACACCATATATTTT
v_gene: TRBV13; j_gene: TRBJ2-7; d_gene: TRBD2; abundance: -; CDR3aa: CASSPFGTSDLYEQYF; CDR3nt: TGTGCCAGCAGCCCGTTCGGGACTAGCGACCTGTACGAGCAGTACTTC
v_gene: TRBV28; j_gene: TRBJ1-1; d_gene: -; abundance: once; CDR3aa: CASIQAAPAERIF; CDR3nt: TGTGCCAGCATCCAAGCGGCCCCGGCGGAGAGGATCTTT
v_gene: TRBV20-1; j_gene: TRBJ1-1; d_gene: -; abundance: -; CDR3aa: CSYRENTEAFF; CDR3nt: TGCAGTTATCGGGAGAACACTGAAGCTTTCTTT
v_gene: TRBV2; j_gene: TRBJ2-7; d_gene: -; abundance: -; CDR3aa: CASREPGDYYEQYF; CDR3nt: TGTGCCAGCAGAGAACCGGGAGACTACTACGAGCAGTACTTC
v_gene: TRBV11-2; j_gene: TRBJ1-1; d_gene: -; abundance: -; CDR3aa: CASSFFEGSLGTEAFF; CDR3nt: TGTGCCAGCAGCTTTTTTGAGGGATCGCTTGGGACTGAAGCTTTCTTT
v_gene: TRBV5-5; j_gene: TRBJ1-5; d_gene: -; abundance: -; CDR3aa: CASSLEGGNQPQHF; CDR3nt: TGTGCCAGCAGCTTGGAGGGAGGCAATCAGCCCCAGCATTTT
v_gene: TRBV9; j_gene: TRBJ1-5; d_gene: -; abundance: -; CDR3aa: CASSVVSRTAPNQPQHF; CDR3nt: TGTGCCAGCAGCGTAGTATCCCGGACAGCACCTAATCAGCCCCAGCATTTT
v_gene: TRBV5-4; j_gene: TRBJ2-7; d_gene: -; abundance: few; CDR3aa: CASSFAGIYEQYF; CDR3nt: TGTGCCAGCAGCTTCGCGGGGATCTACGAGCAGTACTTC
v_gene: TRBV6-5; j_gene: TRBJ2-1; d_gene: TRBD2; abundance: -; CDR3aa: CASSSGLAGVNEQFF; CDR3nt: TGTGCCAGCAGCTCGGGACTAGCGGGAGTAAATGAGCAGTTCTTC
v_gene: TRBV12-3/TRBV12-4; j_gene: TRBJ1-3; d_gene: -; abundance: -; CDR3aa: CASRLPSGNTIYF; CDR3nt: TGTGCCAGCAGACTCCCCTCTGGAAACACCATATATTTT
v_gene: TRBV28; j_gene: TRBJ2-2; d_gene: -; abundance: -; CDR3aa: CASSHPRTGELFF; CDR3nt: TGTGCCAGCTCACACCCCCGCACCGGGGAGCTGTTTTTT
v_gene: TRBV6-5; j_gene: TRBJ1-5; d_gene: TRBD1; abundance: -; CDR3aa: CASSNTGTGSQPQHF; CDR3nt: TGTGCCAGCAGCAATACCGGGACAGGGAGTCAGCCCCAGCATTTT
v_gene: TRBV9; j_gene: TRBJ1-3; d_gene: -; abundance: -; CDR3aa: CASSDQIDSSGNTIYF; CDR3nt: TGTGCCAGCAGCGACCAAATCGACAGTTCTGGAAACACCATATATTTT
v_gene: TRBV28; j_gene: TRBJ2-2; d_gene: TRBD2; abundance: -; CDR3aa: CASSLSLAGTGELFF; CDR3nt: TGTGCCAGCAGTTTAAGCCTAGCGGGTACCGGGGAGCTGTTTTTT
v_gene: TRBV2; j_gene: TRBJ2-3; d_gene: -; abundance: -; CDR3aa: CASSYSTDTQYF; CDR3nt: TGTGCCAGCAGTTATAGCACAGATACGCAGTATTTT
v_gene: TRBV10-3; j_gene: TRBJ1-3; d_gene: -; abundance: -; CDR3aa: CAISDGSSGNTIYF; CDR3nt: TGTGCCATCAGTGATGGGAGCTCTGGAAACACCATATATTTT
v_gene: TRBV6-2/TRBV6-3; j_gene: TRBJ2-2; d_gene: TRBD2; abundance: -; CDR3aa: CASSSSGTLETGELFF; CDR3nt: TGTGCCAGCAGTTCCAGCGGGACCCTAGAAACCGGGGAGCTGTTTTTT
v_gene: TRBV7-3; j_gene: TRBJ2-1; d_gene: TRBD2; abundance: -; CDR3aa: CASSSGTSVNEQFF; CDR3nt: TGTGCCAGCAGCTCCGGGACTAGCGTCAATGAGCAGTTCTTC
v_gene: TRBV27; j_gene: TRBJ2-1; d_gene: -; abundance: once; CDR3aa: CASSPTGSEQFF; CDR3nt: TGTGCCAGCAGTCCTACAGGGTCTGAGCAGTTCTTC
v_gene: TRBV2; j_gene: TRBJ2-1; d_gene: -; abundance: few; CDR3aa: CASSWQDYNEQFF; CDR3nt: TGTGCCAGCAGTTGGCAAGATTACAATGAGCAGTTCTTC
v_gene: TRBV5-1; j_gene: TRBJ1-4; d_gene: -; abundance: -; CDR3aa: CASSLAGGSVRRDEKLFF; CDR3nt: TGCGCCAGCAGCTTGGCCGGAGGTTCGGTGCGACGGGATGAAAAACTGTTTTTT
v_gene: TRBV4-1; j_gene: TRBJ1-1; d_gene: -; abundance: -; CDR3aa: CASSQDRQGPEAFF; CDR3nt: TGCGCCAGCAGCCAAGATAGGCAGGGCCCTGAAGCTTTCTTT
v_gene: TRBV6-2/TRBV6-3; j_gene: TRBJ2-7; d_gene: TRBD2; abundance: -; CDR3aa: CASSWGTSGSYPLSYEQYF; CDR3nt: TGTGCCAGCAGTTGGGGGACTAGCGGGAGTTACCCCCTCTCCTACGAGCAGTACTTC
v_gene: TRBV18; j_gene: TRBJ2-1; d_gene: -; abundance: -; CDR3aa: CASSPSEHEQFF; CDR3nt: TGTGCCAGCTCGCCCTCCGAACACGAGCAGTTCTTC
v_gene: TRBV7-9; j_gene: TRBJ1-5; d_gene: TRBD1; abundance: -; CDR3aa: CASSRDRSDQPQHF; CDR3nt: TGTGCCAGCAGTCGGGACAGGAGCGATCAGCCCCAGCATTTT
v_gene: TRBV6-2/TRBV6-3; j_gene: TRBJ1-1; d_gene: -; abundance: -; CDR3aa: CASSYYTGSRDTEAFF; CDR3nt: TGTGCCAGCAGTTACTACACAGGGTCGCGGGACACTGAAGCTTTCTTT
v_gene: TRBV7-9; j_gene: TRBJ1-2; d_gene: -; abundance: -; CDR3aa: CASSLGAPYGYTF; CDR3nt: TGTGCCAGCAGCTTAGGGGCGCCCTATGGCTACACCTTC
v_gene: TRBV19; j_gene: TRBJ1-6; d_gene: -; abundance: -; CDR3aa: CASSIPRSPLHF; CDR3nt: TGTGCCAGTAGTATCCCCAGGTCACCCCTCCACTTT
v_gene: TRBV19; j_gene: TRBJ2-7; d_gene: -; abundance: -; CDR3aa: CASSGEMTGNYYEQYF; CDR3nt: TGTGCCAGTAGTGGCGAAATGACAGGCAACTACTACGAGCAGTACTTC
v_gene: TRBV9; j_gene: TRBJ2-1; d_gene: -; abundance: -; CDR3aa: CASSTGSLGLDEQFF; CDR3nt: TGTGCCAGCAGCACGGGATCCTTAGGGCTCGATGAGCAGTTCTTC
v_gene: TRBV18; j_gene: TRBJ2-7; d_gene: TRBD2; abundance: -; CDR3aa: CASSRGLDSYEQYF; CDR3nt: TGTGCCAGCTCAAGAGGACTAGACTCCTACGAGCAGTACTTC